This TCR beta chain was found in a study of metastatic and nonmetastatic thyroid tumors (dated by TCRdb to between 2020 and 2021). With respect to the entire study: Repertoires were compared across peripheral blood and tumor or nodule tissue samples from malignant and benign thyroid patients. Overall results and qualifications from the work: In both blood and tumor samples, malignant tumors were reported to have significantly higher TCR beta diversity than benign nodules.

This clone was picked up many times. The clone's antigen remains unknown. At one end the junction does not follow the germline gene, possibly because of a read error. Including cysteine and phenylalanine, the CDR3 has 16 amino acids. Of the read, only the CDR3 DNA is kept; its 48 bases are in frame from base 1. The germline V gene supplies CDR1 SGHVS and CDR2 FNYEAQ. The library was produced with PCR. Sequencing was performed on an Illumina HiSeq 4000. High-throughput sequencing was used to profile the TCR beta-chain CDR3 region of each patient. The authors' pipeline ran thus. CDR3 differences across clinicopathological groups were used to build a classifier for discriminating distant-metastatic papillary thyroid cancer patients. The Shannon index was used to measure repertoire diversity, and the Morisita-Horn index was used to measure how similar tumor and blood repertoires were. Using fastp trimming at Q25 and MiXCR clonotype assembly, TCRdb reanalyzed the public sequencing data and kept in-frame beta chains. TCRdb, not the authors, supplied the V and J calls. This sample comprises approximately 30,000 clones, about 3.9% of them detected only once. Under 4% of the sample is taken by the ten largest.

No patient had received any treatment before thyroid surgery. The study retrospectively analysed patient clinical samples collected from about 2011 to 2018 using T-cell receptor beta sequencing. The sample was blood. The source of this sequence is a male donor with papillary thyroid cancer or a benign thyroid nodule (not recorded which). Some clones in this sample may be carry-over from other donors' samples. This chain is built from TRBV7-6 and TRBJ2-1, with no D gene named confidently. DNA sequence: TGTGCCAGCAGCCCCACTGACCTATCCTCCCACAATGAGCAGTTCTTC. It translates as CASSPTDLSSHNEQFF.